This T cell receptor beta chain was sequenced for a study of CD8+CD57+ T cells in acquired aplastic anemia. Study information: Sorted CD4+ and CD8+ cell DNA averaged roughly 3.2 ug. Study results and caveats: In common between the patients and the controls were approximately 28 CD8+ CDR3 sequences.

TCR beta VDJ and CDR3 profiling used genomic DNA as template. MiXCR, run by TCRdb on the reads, gives a single entry per CDR3 protein. The sample contains a few hundred thousand distinct CDR3 sequences, 82% of which appear only once. The CDR3 loop spans 16 amino acids. Germline assignment: CDR1 SEHNR and CDR2 FQNEAQ (reference sequence). Notes on this clonotype: The antigen is undetermined. An end of the junction differs from the germline gene, which may be a read error.

Patients included in sequencing had previously demonstrated CD8+CD57+ cell expansion by flow cytometry. Each patient carried a diagnosis of severe acquired aplastic anemia. This TCR was sampled from a human donor with aplastic anemia. The sequenced material came from sorted CD4+, CD8+, or CD8+CD57+ T cells (not recorded which) from PBMCs. This chain uses TRBV7-9 with TRBJ2-6; 10 nucleotides agree with TRBD2. The CDR3, as DNA: TGTGCCAGCAGCTTTGAAGGAAGCGGGGGGGCCGACGTCCTGACTTTC. This translates into CASSFEGSGGADVLTF.